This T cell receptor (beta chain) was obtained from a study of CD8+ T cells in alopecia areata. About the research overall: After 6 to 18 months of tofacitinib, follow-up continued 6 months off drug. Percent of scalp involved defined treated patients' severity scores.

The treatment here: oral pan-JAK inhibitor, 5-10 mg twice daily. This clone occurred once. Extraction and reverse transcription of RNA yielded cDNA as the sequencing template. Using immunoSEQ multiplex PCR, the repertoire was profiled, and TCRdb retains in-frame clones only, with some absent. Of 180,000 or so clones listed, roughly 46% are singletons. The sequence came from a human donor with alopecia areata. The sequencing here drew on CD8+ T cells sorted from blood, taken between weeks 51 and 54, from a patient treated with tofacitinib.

Here the CDR3 reads CASSYSIAGPNSPLHF. CDR3 in DNA: TGTGCCAGCAGTTACTCGATAGCAGGACCTAATTCACCCCTCCACTTT. V usage is TRBV6-5 and J usage is TRBJ1-6; the D is unclear. V was trimmed by 0 bases and J by 6 bases, leaving 12 bases between them. The CDR3 has 16 amino acids. Germline values: CDR1 MNHEY, CDR2 SVGAGI.